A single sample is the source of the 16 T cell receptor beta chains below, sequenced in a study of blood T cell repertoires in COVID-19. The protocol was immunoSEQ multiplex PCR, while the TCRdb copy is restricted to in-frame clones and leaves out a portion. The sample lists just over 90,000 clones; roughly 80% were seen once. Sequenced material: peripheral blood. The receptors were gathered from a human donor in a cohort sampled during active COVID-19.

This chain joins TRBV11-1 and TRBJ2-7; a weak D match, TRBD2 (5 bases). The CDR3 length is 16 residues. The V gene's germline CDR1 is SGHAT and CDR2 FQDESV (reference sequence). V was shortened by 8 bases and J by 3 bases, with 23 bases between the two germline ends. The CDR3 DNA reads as TGTGCCAGCCGACCCGAAGAGGGCCCATTATTCTACGAGCAGTACTTC. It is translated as CASRPEEGPLFYEQYF.

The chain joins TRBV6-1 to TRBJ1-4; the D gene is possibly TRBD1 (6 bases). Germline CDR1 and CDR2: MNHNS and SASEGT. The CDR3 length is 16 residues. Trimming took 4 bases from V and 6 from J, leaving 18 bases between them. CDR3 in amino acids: CASSARDTFRDEKLFF. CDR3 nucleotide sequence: TGTGCCAGCAGTGCCCGGGACACCTTTAGAGATGAAAAACTGTTTTTT.

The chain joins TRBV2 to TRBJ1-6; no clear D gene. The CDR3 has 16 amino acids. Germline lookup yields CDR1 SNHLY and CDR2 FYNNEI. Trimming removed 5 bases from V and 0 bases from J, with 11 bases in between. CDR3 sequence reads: CASSYWASSYNSPLHF. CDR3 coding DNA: TGTGCCAGCAGTTACTGGGCCAGCTCCTATAATTCACCCCTCCACTTT.

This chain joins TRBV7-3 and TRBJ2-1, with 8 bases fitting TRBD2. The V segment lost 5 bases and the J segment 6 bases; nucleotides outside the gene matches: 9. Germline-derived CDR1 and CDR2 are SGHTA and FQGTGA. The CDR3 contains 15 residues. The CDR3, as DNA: TGTGCCAGCAGCCATAGCGGGAAGTCGGGCAATGAGCAGTTCTTC. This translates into CASSHSGKSGNEQFF. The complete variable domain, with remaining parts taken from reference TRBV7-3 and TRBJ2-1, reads GAGVSQTPSNKVTEKGKYVELRCDPISGHTALYWYRQSLGQGPEFLIYFQGTGAADDSGLPNDRFFAVRPEGSVSTLKIQRTERGDSAVYLCASSHSGKSGNEQFFGPGTRLTVL.

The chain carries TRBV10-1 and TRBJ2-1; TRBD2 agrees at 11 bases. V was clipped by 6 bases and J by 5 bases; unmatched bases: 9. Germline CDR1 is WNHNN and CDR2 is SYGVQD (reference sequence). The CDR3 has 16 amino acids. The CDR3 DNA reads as TGCGCCAGCAGCGATATGACTAGCGGGAAAAACAATGAGCAGTTCTTC. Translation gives CASSDMTSGKNNEQFF.

DNA for the CDR3: TGTGCCAGCAGAGGAAACACAGCCGGCTACGAGCAGTACTTC. It yields the protein CASRGNTAGYEQYF. The chain recombines TRBV2 with TRBJ2-7; unclear D gene. In germline, CDR1 is SNHLY, CDR2 FYNNEI. With 6 bases removed from V and 3 bases from J, the gap between germline ends came to 15 bases. This CDR3 has 14 residues.

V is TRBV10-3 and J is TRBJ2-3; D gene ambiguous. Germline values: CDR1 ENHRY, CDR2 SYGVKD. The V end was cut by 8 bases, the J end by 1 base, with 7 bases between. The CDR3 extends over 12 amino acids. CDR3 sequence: CAIQSGTDTQYF. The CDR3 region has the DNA TGTGCCATCCAGTCAGGCACAGATACGCAGTATTTT.

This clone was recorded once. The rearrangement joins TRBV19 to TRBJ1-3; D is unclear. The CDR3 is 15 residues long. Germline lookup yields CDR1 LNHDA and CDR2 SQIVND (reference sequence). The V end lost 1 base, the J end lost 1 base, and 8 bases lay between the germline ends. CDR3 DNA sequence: TGTGCCAGTAGTATAGCCGGGTCATCTGGAAACACCATATATTTT. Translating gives CASSIAGSSGNTIYF.

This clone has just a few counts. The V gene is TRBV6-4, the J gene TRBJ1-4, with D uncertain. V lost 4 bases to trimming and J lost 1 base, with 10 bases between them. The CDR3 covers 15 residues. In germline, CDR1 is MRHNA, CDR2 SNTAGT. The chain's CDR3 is CASSVGGGTNEKLFF. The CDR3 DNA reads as TGTGCCAGCAGTGTCGGTGGAGGAACTAATGAAAAACTGTTTTTT.

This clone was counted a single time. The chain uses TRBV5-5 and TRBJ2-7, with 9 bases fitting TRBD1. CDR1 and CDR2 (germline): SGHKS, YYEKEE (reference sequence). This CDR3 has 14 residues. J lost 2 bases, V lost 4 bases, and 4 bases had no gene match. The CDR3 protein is CASSMDRGPYEQYF. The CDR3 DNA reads TGTGCCAGCAGCATGGACAGGGGCCCCTACGAGCAGTACTTC.

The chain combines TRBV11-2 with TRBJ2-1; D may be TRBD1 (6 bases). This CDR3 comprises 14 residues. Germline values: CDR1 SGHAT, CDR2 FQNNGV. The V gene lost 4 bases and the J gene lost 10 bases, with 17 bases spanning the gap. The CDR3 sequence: CASSSQTQGVEQFF. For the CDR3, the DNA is TGTGCCAGCAGCTCACAAACACAGGGAGTCGAGCAGTTCTTC.

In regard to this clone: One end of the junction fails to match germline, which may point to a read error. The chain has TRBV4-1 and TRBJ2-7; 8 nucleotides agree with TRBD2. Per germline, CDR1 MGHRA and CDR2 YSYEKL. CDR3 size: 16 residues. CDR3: CASSQAVREASHEQYF. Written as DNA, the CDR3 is TGCGCCAGCAGCCAAGCTGTGCGGGAGGCCTCCCACGAGCAGTACTTC.

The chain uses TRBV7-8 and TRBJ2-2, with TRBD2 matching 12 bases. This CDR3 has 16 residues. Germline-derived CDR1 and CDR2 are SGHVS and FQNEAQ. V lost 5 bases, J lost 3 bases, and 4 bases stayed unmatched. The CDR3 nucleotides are TGTGCCAGCAGCCGGTCTAGCGGGAGGGACACCGGGGAGCTGTTTTTT. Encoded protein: CASSRSSGRDTGELFF.

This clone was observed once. For the CDR3, the DNA is TGTGCCAGCAGTTTTACGACACAAGCCCAAGAGACCCAGTACTTC. Encoded protein: CASSFTTQAQETQYF. The chain couples TRBV28 to TRBJ2-5; D not resolved. The V gene's germline CDR1 is MDHEN and CDR2 SYDVKM. CDR3 length: 15 residues. Trimming removed 3 bases at V and 1 base at J, with 12 bases between.

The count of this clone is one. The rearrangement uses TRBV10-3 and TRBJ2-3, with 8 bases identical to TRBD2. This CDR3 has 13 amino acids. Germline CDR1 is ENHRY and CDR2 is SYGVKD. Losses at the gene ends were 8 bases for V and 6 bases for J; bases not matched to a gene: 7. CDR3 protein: CAILSGSGDTQYF. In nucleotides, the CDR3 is TGTGCCATCCTAAGCGGGAGTGGGGATACGCAGTATTTT.

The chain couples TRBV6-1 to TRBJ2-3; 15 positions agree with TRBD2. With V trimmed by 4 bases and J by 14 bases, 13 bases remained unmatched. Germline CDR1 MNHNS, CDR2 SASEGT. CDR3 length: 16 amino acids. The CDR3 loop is CASSAPGTSGGLFWYF. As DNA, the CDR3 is TGTGCCAGCAGTGCCCCCGGGACTAGCGGGGGGTTATTTTGGTATTTT.